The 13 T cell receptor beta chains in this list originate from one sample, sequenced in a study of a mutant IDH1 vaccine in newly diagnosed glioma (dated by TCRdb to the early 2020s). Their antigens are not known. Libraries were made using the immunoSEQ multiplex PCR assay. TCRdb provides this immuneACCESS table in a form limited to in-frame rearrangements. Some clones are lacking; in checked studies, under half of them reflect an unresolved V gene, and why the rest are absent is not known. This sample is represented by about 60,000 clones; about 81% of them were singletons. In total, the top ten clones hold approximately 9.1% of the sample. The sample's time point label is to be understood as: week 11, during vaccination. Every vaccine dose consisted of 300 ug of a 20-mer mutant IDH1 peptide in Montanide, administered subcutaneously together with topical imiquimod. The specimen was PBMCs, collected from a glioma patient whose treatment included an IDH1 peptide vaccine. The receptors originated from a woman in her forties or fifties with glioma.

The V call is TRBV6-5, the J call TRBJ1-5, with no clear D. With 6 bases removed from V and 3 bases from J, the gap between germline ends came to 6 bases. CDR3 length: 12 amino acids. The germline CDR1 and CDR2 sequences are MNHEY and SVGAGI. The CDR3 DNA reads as TGTGCCAGCAGGCGGGCCAATCAGCCCCAGCATTTT. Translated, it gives CASRRANQPQHF.

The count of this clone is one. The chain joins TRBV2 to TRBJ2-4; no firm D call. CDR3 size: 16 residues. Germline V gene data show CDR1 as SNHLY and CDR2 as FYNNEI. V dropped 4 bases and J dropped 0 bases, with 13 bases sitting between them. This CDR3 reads CASSGVITLAKNIQYF. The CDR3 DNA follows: TGTGCCAGCAGTGGCGTTATCACTCTAGCCAAAAACATTCAGTACTTC.

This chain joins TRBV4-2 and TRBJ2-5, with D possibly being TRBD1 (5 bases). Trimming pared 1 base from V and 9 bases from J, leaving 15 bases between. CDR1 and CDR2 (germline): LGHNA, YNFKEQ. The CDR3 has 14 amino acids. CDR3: CASSQVTQGVAQYF. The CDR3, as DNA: TGTGCCAGCAGCCAAGTAACTCAGGGTGTGGCCCAGTACTTC.

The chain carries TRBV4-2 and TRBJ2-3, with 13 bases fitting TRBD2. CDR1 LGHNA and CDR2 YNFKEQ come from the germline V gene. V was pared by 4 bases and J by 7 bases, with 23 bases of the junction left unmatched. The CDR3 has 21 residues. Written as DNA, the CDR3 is TGTGCCAGCAGCCGTATCAAGAGGACTAGCGGGGGAGCCGCCCCCCCGAATACGCAGTATTTT. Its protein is CASSRIKRTSGGAAPPNTQYF.

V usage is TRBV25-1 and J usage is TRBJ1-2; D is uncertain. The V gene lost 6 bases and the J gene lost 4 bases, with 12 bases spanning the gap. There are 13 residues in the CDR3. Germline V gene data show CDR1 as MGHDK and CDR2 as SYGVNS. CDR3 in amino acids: CASRKGGSYGYTF. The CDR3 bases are TGTGCCAGCAGGAAGGGAGGTTCCTATGGCTACACCTTC.

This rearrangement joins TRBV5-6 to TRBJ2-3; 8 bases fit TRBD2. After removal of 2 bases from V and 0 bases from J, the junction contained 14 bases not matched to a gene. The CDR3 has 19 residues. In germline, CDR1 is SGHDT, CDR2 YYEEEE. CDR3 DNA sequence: TGTGCCAGCAGCTTAATGGCCATCAGCGGGGGAGTTAGCACAGATACGCAGTATTTT. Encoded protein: CASSLMAISGGVSTDTQYF.

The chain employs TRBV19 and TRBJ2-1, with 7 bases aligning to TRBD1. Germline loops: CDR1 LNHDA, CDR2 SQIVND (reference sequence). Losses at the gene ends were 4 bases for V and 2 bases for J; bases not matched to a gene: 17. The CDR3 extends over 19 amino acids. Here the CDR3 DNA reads TGTGCCAGTAGTACCCAAACAGGGGTCCCACTGGATCCCTACAATGAGCAGTTCTTC. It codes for CASSTQTGVPLDPYNEQFF.

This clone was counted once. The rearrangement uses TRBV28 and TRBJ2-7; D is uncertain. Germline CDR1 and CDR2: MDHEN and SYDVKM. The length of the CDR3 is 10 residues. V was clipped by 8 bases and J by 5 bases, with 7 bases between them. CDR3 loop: CASGADEQYF. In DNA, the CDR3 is TGTGCCAGCGGTGCGGACGAGCAGTACTTC. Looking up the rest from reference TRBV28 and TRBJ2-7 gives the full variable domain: DVKVTQSSRYLVKRTGEKVFLECVQDMDHENMFWYRQDPGLGLRLIYFSYDVKMKEKGDIPEGYSVSREKKERFSLILESASTNQTSMYLCASGADEQYFGPGTRLTVT.

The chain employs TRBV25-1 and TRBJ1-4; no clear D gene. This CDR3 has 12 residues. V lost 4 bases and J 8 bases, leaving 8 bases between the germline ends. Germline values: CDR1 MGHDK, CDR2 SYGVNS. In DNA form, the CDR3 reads TGTGCCAGCAGTGTGTATGGGGAAAAACTGTTTTTT. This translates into CASSVYGEKLFF. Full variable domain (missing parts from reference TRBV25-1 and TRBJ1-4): EADIYQTPRYLVIGTGKKITLECSQTMGHDKMYWYQQDPGMELHLIHYSYGVNSTEKGDLSSESTVSRIRTEHFPLTLESARPSHTSQYLCASSVYGEKLFFGSGTQLSVL.

The CDR3: CASTLPAQGVYTGELFF. CDR3 nucleotides: TGCGCCAGCACCCTACCGGCACAGGGGGTTTACACCGGGGAGCTGTTTTTT. This rearrangement joins TRBV5-1 to TRBJ2-2; 8 positions match TRBD1. CDR1 and CDR2 from the germline V gene are SGHRS and YFSETQ. The CDR3 runs 17 residues. Germline trimming cut 6 bases from V and 3 bases from J; bases unmatched to any gene: 13. Full variable domain (missing parts from reference TRBV5-1 and TRBJ2-2): KAGVTQTPRYLIKTRGQQVTLSCSPISGHRSVSWYQQTPGQGLQFLFEYFSETQRNKGNFPGRFSGRQFSNSRSEMNVSTLELGDSALYLCASTLPAQGVYTGELFFGEGSRLTVL.

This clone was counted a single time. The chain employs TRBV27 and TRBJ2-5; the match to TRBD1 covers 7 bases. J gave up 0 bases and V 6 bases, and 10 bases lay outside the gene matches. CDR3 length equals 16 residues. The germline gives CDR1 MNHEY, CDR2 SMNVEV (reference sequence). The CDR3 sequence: CASRVWYRGNQETQYF. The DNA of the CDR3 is TGTGCCAGCAGAGTTTGGTACAGGGGTAACCAAGAGACCCAGTACTTC.

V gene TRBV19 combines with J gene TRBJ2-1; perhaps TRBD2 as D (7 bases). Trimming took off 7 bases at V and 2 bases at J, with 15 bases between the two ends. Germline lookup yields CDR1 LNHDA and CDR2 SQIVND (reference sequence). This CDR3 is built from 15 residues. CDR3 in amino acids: CASKGGRGTYNEQFF. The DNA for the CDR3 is TGTGCCAGTAAGGGGGGGAGAGGAACCTACAATGAGCAGTTCTTC.

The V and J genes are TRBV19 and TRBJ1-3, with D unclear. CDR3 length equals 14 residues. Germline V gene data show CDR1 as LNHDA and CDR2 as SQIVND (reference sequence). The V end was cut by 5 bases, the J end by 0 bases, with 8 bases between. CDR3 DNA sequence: TGTGCCAGTAGTGTTGCTTCCTCTGGAAACACCATATATTTT. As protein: CASSVASSGNTIYF.